What follows are 10 T cell receptor beta chains derived from one specimen sequenced in a study of T cells after yellow fever vaccination. TCRdb fed the 5' RACE reads into MiXCR, producing one record per CDR3 protein. The top ten clones hold roughly 18% of a sample with some 320,000 distinct CDR3 sequences, 8.5% to 9% of them seen once. This material consisted of PBMCs, taken on the day of the first yellow fever vaccination. These receptor sequences come from a man aged 18 to 30 who received the YFV17D yellow fever vaccine.

The chain links TRBV12-3 or TRBV12-4 to TRBJ2-2, with D tentatively TRBD2 (5 bases). V was shortened by 4 bases and J by 4 bases, with 10 bases between the two germline ends. The CDR3 extends over 14 amino acids. The CDR3 coding sequence is TGTGCCAGCAGTTCCGGACTTTTCACCGGGGAGCTGTTTTTT. This gives the protein CASSSGLFTGELFF.

This chain joins TRBV6-1 and TRBJ2-3; D call uncertain. This CDR3 spans 15 amino acids. CDR1 and CDR2 (germline): MNHNS, SASEGT. The V and J ends lost 7 bases and 9 bases respectively, with 23 bases between them. CDR3 loop: CASIRNRTVTETQYF. The DNA for the CDR3 is TGTGCCAGCATCCGTAATCGCACTGTTACCGAGACGCAGTATTTT.

This clonotype came up a few times. The chain joins TRBV4-3 to TRBJ1-2, with D perhaps matching TRBD1 (5 bases). V shed 0 bases and J shed 7 bases, with 15 bases lying between them. CDR3 length equals 15 residues. Germline CDR1 is LGHNA and CDR2 is YSLEER. The CDR3 sequence: CASSQEPGSLGGYTF. The CDR3 bases are TGCGCCAGCAGCCAAGAGCCAGGGTCCTTGGGTGGCTACACCTTC.

The V gene is TRBV19, the J gene TRBJ1-1; tentatively, D is TRBD1 (5 bases). The CDR3 length is 14 residues. Trimming stripped 7 bases from V and 3 bases from J, with 15 bases between. CDR1 and CDR2 from the germline V gene are LNHDA and SQIVND (reference sequence). Here the CDR3 reads CASTITAGDTEAFF. Here the CDR3 DNA reads TGTGCCAGTACCATCACGGCGGGGGACACTGAAGCTTTCTTT.

Many counts were recorded for this clonotype. V gene TRBV10-3 combines with J gene TRBJ1-5, with D tentatively TRBD1 (6 bases). V was pared by 2 bases and J by 4 bases, with 12 bases between. The CDR3 length is 15 residues. The V gene's germline CDR1 is ENHRY and CDR2 SYGVKD. The chain's CDR3 is CAISELGGRNQPQHF. The CDR3 nucleotides are TGTGCCATCAGTGAGCTCGGGGGGCGAAATCAGCCCCAGCATTTT.

This clonotype appeared a few times. The V call is TRBV7-6, the J call TRBJ2-3, with 7 bases lining up with TRBD1. From germline, CDR1 is SGHVS and CDR2 FNYEAQ. This CDR3 spans 15 amino acids. After removal of 5 bases from V and 9 bases from J, the junction contained 14 bases not matched to a gene. CDR3 protein: CASSDRADRSYTQYF. The CDR3 DNA reads TGTGCCAGCAGCGACCGAGCGGACAGGTCATACACGCAGTATTTT.

In this sample, this clonotype turned up a few times. This chain uses TRBV10-3 with TRBJ2-6, with 9 bases that match TRBD1. Germline-derived CDR1 and CDR2 are ENHRY and SYGVKD. This CDR3 contains 16 residues. Germline trimming cut 6 bases from V and 3 bases from J; bases unmatched to any gene: 6. The CDR3 nucleotides read TGTGCCATCAGCGGGACAGGGCAAGGTGGGGCCAACGTCCTGACTTTC. Its translation is CAISGTGQGGANVLTF.

Note on this clonotype: Just one base apart from a much larger clone, this may be a read error. V usage is TRBV12-3 or TRBV12-4 and J usage is TRBJ2-5; 7 positions match TRBD2. The length of the CDR3 is 14 residues. The CDR3 coding sequence is TGTGCCAGCAGTTTATTTGGAGGGCGGGAGACCCCGTACTTC. Translated, it gives CASSLFGGRETPYF.

This clonotype was recorded a few times. The chain carries TRBV6-5 and TRBJ2-7; TRBD1 or TRBD2 may be the D gene (5 bases each). CDR3 length: 15 amino acids. Germline V gene sequence: CDR1 MNHEY, CDR2 SVGAGI. V was cut by 7 bases and J by 3 bases, with 19 bases left in between. This chain's CDR3 is CASTLGDGGDYEQYV. The DNA for the CDR3 is TGTGCCAGCACTTTAGGGGACGGCGGCGACTACGAGCAGTACGTC.

This clonotype was observed a few times. The chain couples TRBV4-1 to TRBJ2-7, with 8 bases fitting TRBD1. The CDR3 loop spans 13 amino acids. Germline V gene lookup returns CDR1 MGHRA and CDR2 YSYEKL. With V trimmed by 1 base and J by 9 bases, 5 bases remained unmatched. DNA for the CDR3: TGCGCCAGCAGCCAAGTTCAGGGGGCAGGGCAGTACTTC. This gives the protein CASSQVQGAGQYF.